The rows below give T cell receptor beta chains drawn from one sample of a study of blood T cell repertoires in COVID-19. The data were produced by immunoSEQ multiplex PCR, yet TCRdb's version contains in-frame clones alone and is incomplete. The sample shows 79,000 or so clones, 85% to 90% of them seen only once. The sequencing sample was made of peripheral blood. These receptors came from a human donor in a cohort sampled during active COVID-19. The CDR3 runs from the conserved cysteine through the conserved F or W. The D gene is left open where the match is weak. Clone size is given for some rows only: seen once, a few or many times, or a class if the clone is expanded.

j_call v_call clone_size d_call cdr3_aa cdr3_nt
TRBJ2-3 TRBV19 once TRBD2 CASSPPGAGADTQYF TGTGCCAGTAGTCCCCCGGGAGCGGGAGCAGATACGCAGTATTTT
TRBJ2-1 TRBV7-6 - - CASSVTYKQFF TGTGCCAGCAGCGTTACCTATAAACAGTTCTTC
TRBJ1-1 TRBV2 - - CASSSTGYFEWAFF TGTGCCAGCAGCTCGACTGGGTACTTTGAATGGGCTTTCTTT
TRBJ2-7 TRBV3-1/TRBV3-2 - - CASSLRGGGIDEQYF TGTGCCAGCAGCCTTCGAGGGGGGGGTATAGACGAGCAGTACTTC
TRBJ1-5 TRBV5-4 - - CASSLAGGNQPQHF TGTGCCAGCAGCTTGGCAGGGGGCAATCAGCCCCAGCATTTT
TRBJ1-1 TRBV10-2 - - CASSEGGKRAFF TGCGCCAGCAGTGAGGGCGGCAAGAGGGCTTTCTTT
TRBJ1-1 TRBV7-2 - - CASSSTGTSARSAFF TGTGCCAGCAGCTCAACCGGGACATCGGCGAGATCAGCTTTCTTT
TRBJ1-6 TRBV5-5 - TRBD1 CASRAGTGEFGVASPLHF TGTGCCAGCAGGGCCGGGACAGGGGAATTCGGAGTAGCTTCACCCCTCCACTTT
TRBJ2-2 TRBV6-6 - - CASSLAENTGELFF TGTGCCAGCAGCTTAGCGGAGAACACCGGGGAGCTGTTTTTT
TRBJ2-2 TRBV7-9 - TRBD1 CASSPRTGLNTGELFF TGTGCCAGCAGCCCCCGGACAGGATTGAACACCGGGGAGCTGTTTTTT
TRBJ2-1 TRBV29-1 few - CSGGDFEEQFF TGCAGCGGGGGGGACTTCGAGGAGCAGTTCTTC
TRBJ2-2 TRBV11-2 few - CASSFTFPGELFF TGTGCCAGCAGCTTTACTTTCCCCGGGGAGCTGTTTTTT
TRBJ2-7 TRBV7-3 - TRBD2 CASSSRGLASHEQYF TGTGCCAGCAGCTCGCGGGGACTAGCGTCCCACGAGCAGTACTTC
TRBJ1-4 TRBV7-9 - TRBD1 CASSTDRGGEKLFF TGTGCCAGCAGCACCGACAGGGGCGGTGAAAAACTGTTTTTT
TRBJ1-4 TRBV27 - - CASSKRSGVWEKLFF TGTGCCAGCAGTAAAAGATCGGGGGTATGGGAAAAACTGTTTTTT
TRBJ2-1 TRBV30 - - CAWSVLPENEQFF TGTGCCTGGAGTGTACTTCCTGAGAATGAGCAGTTCTTC
TRBJ1-1 TRBV11-2 - - CASSLDPSHPSGAFF TGTGCCAGCAGCTTAGATCCAAGTCACCCGTCCGGGGCTTTCTTT
TRBJ1-4 TRBV10-3 - TRBD1 CAIRRGTDSNEKLFF TGTGCCATCAGACGAGGGACAGATTCAAATGAAAAACTGTTTTTT
TRBJ2-6 TRBV18 - - CASSPFEIKRVFSGANVLTF TGTGCCAGCTCACCATTTGAGATCAAACGGGTTTTCTCTGGGGCCAACGTCCTGACTTTC
TRBJ2-2 TRBV18 - TRBD2 CASSPRLAGGPDTGELFF TGTGCCAGCTCACCTCGACTAGCGGGAGGGCCAGACACCGGGGAGCTGTTTTTT
TRBJ2-5 TRBV28 - TRBD1 CASRTGGETQYF TGTGCCAGCAGAACAGGGGGCGAGACCCAGTACTTC
TRBJ1-2 TRBV29-1 - TRBD1 CSVEGQGADGYTF TGCAGCGTTGAGGGGCAGGGGGCGGATGGCTACACCTTC
TRBJ2-5 TRBV18 - - CASSTNVGGQETQYF TGTGCCAGCTCAACCAACGTCGGGGGCCAAGAGACCCAGTACTTC
TRBJ1-5 TRBV28 - - CASLRQTNQPQHF TGTGCCAGCCTTAGACAGACCAATCAGCCCCAGCATTTT
TRBJ2-7 TRBV19 few - CASSSLIGGGYEQYF TGTGCCAGTAGCTCCTTGATAGGGGGTGGCTACGAGCAGTACTTC
TRBJ1-1 TRBV12-1 - - CASSSQPSGQQNTEAFF TGTGCCAGCAGCTCACAACCTTCCGGACAGCAGAACACTGAAGCTTTCTTT
TRBJ2-3 TRBV5-5 - - CASSRTDYSTDTQYF TGTGCCAGCAGCCGGACAGACTATAGCACAGATACGCAGTATTTT
TRBJ1-1 TRBV7-9 - TRBD1 CASSLGTGRNTEAFF TGTGCCAGCAGCTTAGGGACAGGGCGGAACACTGAAGCTTTCTTT
TRBJ2-7 TRBV5-1 - TRBD1 CASSWDRPYEQYF TGCGCCAGCAGCTGGGACAGGCCCTACGAGCAGTACTTC
TRBJ2-3 TRBV2 - - CASSLLDTQYF TGTGCCAGCAGCCTCCTAGATACGCAGTATTTT
TRBJ2-1 TRBV5-5 - TRBD2 CASSLAGGPVNEQFF TGTGCCAGCAGCTTGGCGGGAGGCCCCGTCAATGAGCAGTTCTTC
TRBJ2-1 TRBV7-3 - TRBD2 CASSLGAGGQRNEQFF TGTGCCAGCAGCTTAGGGGCGGGAGGGCAAAGGAATGAGCAGTTCTTC
TRBJ1-4 TRBV15 - - CATSRDTARVEKLFF TGTGCCACCAGCAGAGATACAGCCAGGGTCGAAAAACTGTTTTTT
TRBJ1-6 TRBV19 - - CASSIYGSSYNSPLHF TGTGCCAGTAGTATCTACGGGAGCTCCTATAATTCACCCCTCCACTTT
TRBJ1-2 TRBV30 - - CAWSTGPYGYTF TGTGCCTGGAGTACAGGTCCCTATGGCTACACCTTC